This TCR beta chain was recorded in a study of T-cell reconstitution after alpha-beta-depleted transplantation in children (dated by TCRdb to the mid-2010s). Turning to the overall study: Using TCR repertoire profiling, the study quantitatively followed how T-cell immune reconstitution unfolded in children after TCRalphabeta/CD19-depleted allogeneic hematopoietic cell transplantation.

The CDR3, cysteine through phenylalanine, is 14 amino acids long. The only DNA kept is the CDR3, 42 bases in frame from the first base. A distance of 21 bases separates the germline ends of V and J, which lose 3 bases and 18 bases respectively. The germline V gene supplies CDR1 MDHEN and CDR2 SYDVKM. The receptor library was made with PCR. TCRdb names Illumina HiSeq 2500 as the instrument used. Molecular barcoding was employed in the preparation of TCR libraries, with unique molecular identifiers being used to normalize TCRbeta repertoire quantification. TCRdb itself trimmed the public reads at Q25 with fastp, ran MiXCR and retained productive beta chains. Here each entry gathers all rows of one CDR3 protein and keeps the most common genes and DNA. This sample holds approximately 1,000,000 distinct CDR3 sequences; roughly 29% were observed only once. Together, the top ten hold roughly 27% of the sample.

Study-wide findings and limitations: About two months after transplant, the apparently early recovery of alphabetaT-cell counts reportedly depended on just several hundred clones that had expanded rapidly and came from non-depleted graft cells. In some patients, the high TCRbeta diversity seen at day 60 was put down to recipient T cells and intrathymic progenitors that had survived conditioning. Over the following months the frequencies of hyperexpanded clones went down, and after one year T-cell counts and TCRbeta diversity were mostly credited to newly produced T cells.

This clonotype was counted a few times. What antigen it recognizes has not been identified. No much larger clonotype is one base removed from it; base qualities were not supplied. Sample treatment or condition, as interpreted from the label and publication: allogeneic hematopoietic cell transplantation with graft depleted of TCRalphabeta T cells and CD19 B cells. The transplant recipients were children given TCRalphabeta/CD19-depleted allogeneic hematopoietic cell grafts. The sequencing here drew on PBMCs, mostly from graft donor cells, taken 360 days after TCRalphabeta/CD19-depleted stem cell transplant. The chain couples TRBV28 to TRBJ1-6, with the D gene not clear enough to name. The TCR was taken from a boy younger than two who had a stem cell transplant for SCID, so the T cells may come from the graft donor. The CDR3 amino acid sequence is: CASSFRRVAVHPHF. The nucleotides are TGTGCCAGCAGTTTTAGACGAGTGGCGGTCCATCCCCACTTT.